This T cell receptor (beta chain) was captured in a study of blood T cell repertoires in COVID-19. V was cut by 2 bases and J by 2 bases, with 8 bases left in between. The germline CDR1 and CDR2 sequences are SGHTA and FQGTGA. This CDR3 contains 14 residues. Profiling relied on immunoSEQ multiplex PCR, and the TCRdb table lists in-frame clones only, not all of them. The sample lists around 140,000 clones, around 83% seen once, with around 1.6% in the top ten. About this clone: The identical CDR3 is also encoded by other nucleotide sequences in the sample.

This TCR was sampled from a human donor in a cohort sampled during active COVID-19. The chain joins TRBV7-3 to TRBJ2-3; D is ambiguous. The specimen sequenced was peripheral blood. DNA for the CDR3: TGTGCCAGCAGCTTAGAATTAGCCACAGATACGCAGTATTTT. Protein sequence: CASSLELATDTQYF.